The 7 T cell receptor beta chains in this list originate from one sample, sequenced in a study of T cell repertoires in cytomegalovirus infection. TCRdb independently ran MiXCR on the reads; one entry per CDR3 protein. The sample yields about 490,000 distinct CDR3 sequences, about a quarter seen once. Sequences were obtained from PBMCs. Source of these receptors: a human donor in good health (CMV status not recorded). Some clones in this sample may be carry-over from other donors' samples.

This clonotype was seen more than once but under ten times. The rearrangement uses TRBV15 and TRBJ2-1; D is ambiguous. This CDR3 comprises 13 residues. Trimming left V 1 base short and J 5 bases short, with 6 bases between. Germline V gene data show CDR1 as LNHNV and CDR2 as YYDKDF (reference sequence). The CDR3 nucleotides are TGTGCCACCAGCAGAGTACAGAACAATGAGCAGTTCTTC. This codes for CATSRVQNNEQFF.

The table lists this clonotype with a few counts. The rearrangement links TRBV18 to TRBJ2-1; 14 bases fit TRBD2. CDR1 and CDR2 (germline): KGHSH, LQKENI. Losses at the gene ends were 5 bases for V and 4 bases for J; bases not matched to a gene: 7. This CDR3 comprises 17 residues. CDR3 nucleotide sequence: TGTGCCAGCTCAGCTGGGACTAGCGGGAGTAGTTACAATGAGCAGTTCTTC. Translation gives CASSAGTSGSSYNEQFF.

This clonotype has more than one count but fewer than ten. The rearrangement joins TRBV6-2 or TRBV6-3 to TRBJ2-1; D remains unclear. Germline V gives CDR1 MNHEY, CDR2 SVGEGT. This CDR3 has 13 residues. Trimming left V 6 bases short and J 5 bases short, with 11 bases between. The CDR3 loop reads CASSLRPNNEQFF. CDR3 DNA sequence: TGTGCCAGCAGCCTACGACCCAACAATGAGCAGTTCTTC.

A few counts support this clonotype. The CDR3 sequence is CASSVYDYLRNTQYF. The CDR3 DNA reads as TGTGCCAGCAGTGTGTATGACTACCTTCGGAATACGCAGTATTTT. The V gene is TRBV2, the J gene TRBJ2-3; TRBD2 is a possible D gene (5 bases). Germline V gene sequence: CDR1 SNHLY, CDR2 FYNNEI. Deletions cut 4 bases from V and 7 bases from J, with 18 bases between. This CDR3 comprises 15 residues.

The chain carries TRBV30 and TRBJ2-7; D ambiguous. The CDR3 extends over 13 amino acids. Per the germline V gene, CDR1 is GTSNPN and CDR2 is SVGIG (reference sequence). V was trimmed by 3 bases and J by 4 bases, leaving 13 bases between them. CDR3 sequence reads: CAWSKRMGYEQYF. The CDR3 DNA reads TGTGCCTGGAGCAAGCGAATGGGTTACGAGCAGTACTTC.

The chain employs TRBV12-3 or TRBV12-4 and TRBJ2-3; D is possibly TRBD1 (6 bases). The CDR3 consists of 16 residues. The germline V and J ends were trimmed by 4 bases and 0 bases, with 14 bases remaining between them. This chain's CDR3 is CASSYRAITSTDTQYF. In nucleotides, the CDR3 is TGTGCCAGCAGTTACAGGGCCATCACTAGCACAGATACGCAGTATTTT.

The rearrangement joins TRBV18 to TRBJ2-1, with 11 bases matching TRBD2. Germline CDR1 is KGHSH and CDR2 is LQKENI. The CDR3 runs 13 residues. The trim removed 3 bases at V and 14 bases at J, leaving 6 bases unmatched. CDR3 nucleotides: TGTGCCAGCTCACCGCAAGAACTAGCGGGAGAGTTCTTC. Protein: CASSPQELAGEFF.